This is a list of T cell receptor beta chains from one sample in a study of blood T cell repertoires in COVID-19. Only in-frame clones appear in the TCRdb table, and some are missing; sequencing was by immunoSEQ multiplex PCR. The repertoire holds some 100,000 clones, with roughly 92% as singletons. Specimen: peripheral blood. All receptors come from a man in his 60s with acute or convalescent COVID-19. The CDR3 runs from the conserved cysteine through the conserved F or W. D genes are given only for firm matches. Part of the rows lack a size; the others show once, few, many or a class for expanded clones.

V	size	D	J	DNA	CDR3
TRBV7-2	-	-	TRBJ2-1	TGTGCCAGCAGGCGGGTGGGCGGGGCAAGCTCCTACAATGAGCAGTTCTTC	CASRRVGGASSYNEQFF
TRBV5-1	-	TRBD2	TRBJ2-1	TGCGCCAGCAGCTTGGGAGGTAGCGGGAGGTCGGACAATGAGCAGTTCTTC	CASSLGGSGRSDNEQFF
TRBV29-1	-	TRBD1	TRBJ1-2	TGCAGCGTTGAAAGGAGACAGGGCGGAGGCTATGGCTACACCTTC	CSVERRQGGGYGYTF
TRBV6-5	-	-	TRBJ1-2	TGTGCCAGCAGGGACACTTCTAACTATGGCTACACCTTC	CASRDTSNYGYTF
TRBV2	-	-	TRBJ1-1	TGTGCCAGCAGTGAAGGGGGGGTGAACACTGAAGCTTTCTTT	CASSEGGVNTEAFF
TRBV2	-	TRBD2	TRBJ2-5	TGTGCCAGCACGCGGGGGACTAGCGGGAGTCGGGAGACCCAGTACTTC	CASTRGTSGSRETQYF
TRBV5-1	-	TRBD1	TRBJ2-6	TGCGCCAGCAGCTTACAGGGGGCTTTGGCTGGGGCCAACGTCCTGACTTTC	CASSLQGALAGANVLTF
TRBV10-3	-	TRBD2	TRBJ2-3	TGTGCCATCAGTGAGTCTGCGGTGGCGGGAGGATACACAGATACGCAGTATTTT	CAISESAVAGGYTDTQYF
TRBV5-1	-	TRBD1	TRBJ1-3	TGCGCCAGCAGCTTGGGGACAGGGGGCCGATCTGGAAACACCATATATTTT	CASSLGTGGRSGNTIYF
TRBV3-1/TRBV3-2	once	TRBD1	TRBJ1-3	TGTGCCAGCAGCCAGACAGGGGGATATACTGGAAACACCATATATTTT	CASSQTGGYTGNTIYF
TRBV3-1/TRBV3-2	-	-	TRBJ2-2	TGTGCCAGCAGCCAAACCGCAGGGATCACCGGGGAGCTGTTTTTT	CASSQTAGITGELFF
TRBV28	once	-	TRBJ1-2	TGTGCCAGCAGTTTCGGAGGGTATGGCTACACCTTC	CASSFGGYGYTF
TRBV7-3	-	TRBD2	TRBJ2-2	TGTGCCAGCAGCTCCGGACTAGCGGGAGTCACCGGGGAGCTGTTTTTT	CASSSGLAGVTGELFF
TRBV6-5	-	TRBD2	TRBJ2-5	TGTGCCAGCAGTCCACTAGCGGGAGGTGAGACCCAGTACTTC	CASSPLAGGETQYF
TRBV3-1/TRBV3-2	-	-	TRBJ2-2	TGTGCCAGCAGCCAAGAAAGAGTTGGAACAGGTCTAAACACCGGGGAGCTGTTTTTT	CASSQERVGTGLNTGELFF
TRBV28	-	TRBD1	TRBJ1-4	TGTGCCAGCAGCCCAGACAGGGAAGGGGCAAGGGAAAAACTGTTTTTT	CASSPDREGAREKLFF
TRBV3-1/TRBV3-2	-	-	TRBJ2-2	TGTGCCAGCAGCCAATTATCGCAGGGAAACACCGGGGAGCTGTTTTTT	CASSQLSQGNTGELFF
TRBV20-1	-	-	TRBJ1-1	TGCAGTGCTAGTCCCAGGCTGGGGGCGGCCACTGAAGCTTTCTTT	CSASPRLGAATEAFF
TRBV6-6	-	-	TRBJ1-1	TGTGCCAGCAGTCGATCCGGAGGCGCTGAAGCTTTCTTT	CASSRSGGAEAFF
TRBV30	-	-	TRBJ2-4	TGTGCCTGGAGTCGTGGTAGTGAGGACATTCAGTACTTC	CAWSRGSEDIQYF
TRBV6-5	-	-	TRBJ2-1	TGTGCCAGCAGAGGGGGGGCAGGTGTACAATATGAGCAGTTCTTC	CASRGGAGVQYEQFF
TRBV28	once	-	TRBJ2-1	TGTGCCAGCAGTTTTTCTGGCAGGGGGGACTACAATGAGCAGTTCTTC	CASSFSGRGDYNEQFF
TRBV18	-	-	TRBJ2-7	TGTGCCAGCTCACCTCAGGATAAAGGGCAGTACTTC	CASSPQDKGQYF
TRBV5-1	-	-	TRBJ2-7	TGCGCCAGCAGCTTGGCTAGTCAGGGTTCCTACGAGCAGTACTTC	CASSLASQGSYEQYF
TRBV3-1/TRBV3-2	-	TRBD2	TRBJ2-3	TGTGCCAGCAGCCCCAGCGGGAGGGGTGGTCCAGATACGCAGTATTTT	CASSPSGRGGPDTQYF
TRBV13	-	TRBD1	TRBJ2-3	TGTGCCAGCAGCTTAGACAGGGGAGATACGCAGTATTTT	CASSLDRGDTQYF
TRBV6-6	once	TRBD1	TRBJ1-6	TGTGCCAGCACTTTCGACAGGGTAGGGTCACCCCTCCACTTT	CASTFDRVGSPLHF
TRBV18	few	-	TRBJ1-3	TGTGCCAGCTCACCAGAGTCTGGAAACACCATATATTTT	CASSPESGNTIYF
TRBV30	-	-	TRBJ1-1	TGTGCCTGGACGCCGCGAAGCAAGGAAGCTTTCTTT	CAWTPRSKEAFF
TRBV5-4	many	-	TRBJ1-6	TGTGCCAGCAGCTTGGATCCGGGGACACTCGCGACACCCCTCCACTTT	CASSLDPGTLATPLHF
TRBV6-1	-	-	TRBJ1-2	TGTGCCAGCAGTGAAGTGTCCAGGGAGGCTGGCTACACCTTC	CASSEVSREAGYTF
TRBV7-9	-	-	TRBJ1-2	-	CASSLAPGQYFGYTF
TRBV28	-	-	TRBJ1-2	TGTGCCAGCAGTTCTCGCCCAACGGTTGGCTACACCTTC	CASSSRPTVGYTF
TRBV2	few	TRBD1	TRBJ1-5	TGTGCCAGCAGTGACCCGACAGGGGGTAGCAATCAGCCCCAGCATTTT	CASSDPTGGSNQPQHF
TRBV5-1	-	-	TRBJ1-5	TGCGCCAGCAGCTTGGACAGTTATAGCAATCAGCCCCAGCATTTT	CASSLDSYSNQPQHF
TRBV14	-	TRBD1	TRBJ2-3	TGTGCCAGCAGCCAAGATTGGAGGACAGGGTACACAGATACGCAGTATTTT	CASSQDWRTGYTDTQYF
TRBV9	-	TRBD2	TRBJ2-3	TGTGCCAGCAGCGTGGTAGGGAGGGGCACAGATACGCAGTATTTT	CASSVVGRGTDTQYF
TRBV11-2	-	-	TRBJ1-2	TGTGCCAGCAGCGTGGGGACTTATGGCTACACCTTC	CASSVGTYGYTF
TRBV24-1	-	TRBD2	TRBJ2-1	TGTGCCACCAGTGGTGCGGGAGGCCTCTACAATGAGCAGTTCTTC	CATSGAGGLYNEQFF
TRBV28	once	-	TRBJ2-7	TGTGCCAGCAGCCGAGAGACTCACGAGCAGTACTTC	CASSRETHEQYF
TRBV7-3	-	-	TRBJ1-2	TGTGCCAGCAGCCCCGGGACGGGGGTGAACTATGGCTACACCTTC	CASSPGTGVNYGYTF
TRBV30	-	-	TRBJ1-5	TGTGCCTGGAGTGCGGGGGAGTTTCAGCCCCAGCATTTT	CAWSAGEFQPQHF
TRBV4-1	-	TRBD1	TRBJ1-1	TGCGCCAGCAGCCAGGGACAGGGAGTGAACACTGAAGCTTTCTTT	CASSQGQGVNTEAFF
TRBV3-1/TRBV3-2	-	-	TRBJ2-1	TGTGCCAGCAGCCAAGGTCGGGATCGCAATGAGCAGTTCTTC	CASSQGRDRNEQFF
TRBV11-2	-	-	TRBJ2-7	TGTGCCAGCAGCTTAGATAGGCCCTCTGGGGGGTCCTACGAGCAGTACTTC	CASSLDRPSGGSYEQYF
TRBV7-8	-	TRBD2	TRBJ2-2	TGTGCCAGCAGCGGACTAGCGGGGGGGAACGGGGAGCTGTTTTTT	CASSGLAGGNGELFF
TRBV11-2	-	-	TRBJ1-4	TGTGCCAGCAGATTGGACTCGCAAAAACTGTTTTTT	CASRLDSQKLFF
TRBV18	few	TRBD1	TRBJ2-2	TGTGCCAGCTCCCCGGGACAGGGGGACATCGGGGAGCTGTTTTTT	CASSPGQGDIGELFF
TRBV3-1/TRBV3-2	-	-	TRBJ1-4	TGTGCCAGCAGCCAAGATGGGAGGGGGGGAAATGAAAAACTGTTTTTT	CASSQDGRGGNEKLFF
TRBV6-1	-	-	TRBJ1-3	TGTGCCAGCAGTGACCCCCGGCAGGTGACTGGAAACACCATATATTTT	CASSDPRQVTGNTIYF
TRBV19	-	-	TRBJ1-3	TGTGCCAGTAGTATCGGGACACTTGGAAACACCATATATTTT	CASSIGTLGNTIYF
TRBV6-5	-	-	TRBJ2-3	TGTGCCAGCAGCCAAACGCGGGGCACAGATACGCAGTATTTT	CASSQTRGTDTQYF
TRBV5-4	-	-	TRBJ2-1	TGTGCCAGCAGCTTGTCGACTAGAGGGTTCGATGAGCAGTTCTTC	CASSLSTRGFDEQFF
TRBV30	-	-	TRBJ1-4	TGTGCCTGGAGTGCGGGGGGTTGGACTAATGAAAAACTGTTTTTT	CAWSAGGWTNEKLFF
TRBV6-1	-	-	TRBJ1-5	TGTGCCAGCAGTGACACTTATCAGCCCCAGCATTTT	CASSDTYQPQHF
TRBV5-5	-	TRBD1	TRBJ1-2	TGTGCCAGCAGCTCTCTAGGGGACAGCTATGGCTACACCTTC	CASSSLGDSYGYTF
TRBV5-1	once	TRBD2	TRBJ2-1	TGCGCCAGCAGCTTTACTACAGGGCCCGGGACTAGCGGGAGTGGCGAGCAGTTCTTC	CASSFTTGPGTSGSGEQFF
TRBV28	-	-	TRBJ2-2	TGTGCCAGCAGTTTTGTCAGCGGCCTGAACACCGGGGAGCTGTTTTTT	CASSFVSGLNTGELFF
TRBV19	-	-	TRBJ1-5	TGTGCCAGTAGTATAAGAGGACAGTCTAATCAGCCCCAGCATTTT	CASSIRGQSNQPQHF